These 2 T cell receptor beta chains originate from one sample sequenced in a study of T cell repertoires in cytomegalovirus infection. TCRdb analysed the reads with MiXCR anew, one entry per CDR3 protein. This table holds 60,000 to 75,000 distinct CDR3 sequences, around 28% found once. Antigens for these TCRs are unknown. The sequenced sample was CD8+ T cells from cultured PBMCs, obtained from culture after CMV antigen stimulation. These receptors were obtained from a human donor in good health (CMV status not recorded). Some clones in this sample may be carry-over from other donors' samples.

The chain uses TRBV7-9 and TRBJ2-7; 7 positions match TRBD1. V lost 4 bases to trimming and J lost 2 bases; unmatched junction nucleotides: 5. The CDR3 runs to 14 residues. Germline lookup yields CDR1 SEHNR and CDR2 FQNEAQ (reference sequence). The chain's CDR3 is CASSSGTVPYEQYF. In DNA form, the CDR3 reads TGTGCCAGCAGCTCCGGGACAGTCCCCTACGAGCAGTACTTC.

The V and J genes are TRBV7-2 and TRBJ2-7, with 8 bases matching TRBD1. There are 15 residues in the CDR3. V trimming: 1 base; J trimming: 3 bases; junction bases outside the gene matches: 5. Germline V gene data show CDR1 as SGHTA and CDR2 as FQGNSA. The CDR3 here is CASSLGQGSLYEQYF. The CDR3 coding sequence is TGTGCCAGCAGCTTAGGACAGGGGTCCCTCTACGAGCAGTACTTC.